Following are 27 T cell receptor beta chains from one sample sequenced in a study of T-cell memory formation after mild COVID-19 listed by TCRdb under 2021. The method behind the library was 5' RACE. The reads were generated on an Illumina NovaSeq 6000. Using fastp at Q25 and MiXCR, TCRdb reprocessed the public reads and kept productive beta chains. Rows are unified per CDR3 protein, each entry keeping the most common DNA and genes. The sample records 150,000 to 200,000 distinct CDR3 sequences, approximately 10% of which are singletons. The top ten clonotypes cover less than 4% of the sample. The sequenced material came from PBMCs or a T cell subset sorted from them (not recorded which). These receptors were obtained from a man aged 18 to 30 who had mild COVID-19 (a few samples of this study predate the infection). The sample titles of this study are shuffled in the database, so cell type and time point are left out; the donor was told from shared clones.

This clonotype was seen a handful of times. The V and J genes are TRBV6-1 and TRBJ1-6; 7 positions agree with TRBD1. CDR1 and CDR2 (germline): MNHNS, SASEGT. Trimming cost V 3 bases and J 9 bases; bases outside gene matches: 8. This CDR3 has 15 residues. DNA of the CDR3: TGTGCCAGCAGTGACAGAAACCCAGGGGGTTCACCCCTCCACTTT. Its protein is CASSDRNPGGSPLHF.

The chain recombines TRBV20-1 with TRBJ1-6; 8 bases are shared with TRBD1. Trimming removed 4 bases from V and 9 bases from J; junction bases left unmatched: 8. The CDR3 loop spans 14 amino acids. The germline V gene has CDR1 DFQATT and CDR2 SNEGSKA (reference sequence). This CDR3 reads CSANWDRLGSPLHF. CDR3 DNA sequence: TGCAGTGCTAATTGGGACAGGTTGGGTTCACCCCTCCACTTT.

This clonotype was counted between two and nine times. The CDR3 protein is CASLGQGGGTQYF. The CDR3 nucleotides read TGTGCCAGCCTGGGACAGGGGGGCGGTACGCAGTATTTT. The V and J genes are TRBV27 and TRBJ2-3; TRBD1 matches 11 bases. V lost 8 bases and J lost 8; bases outside the gene matches: 6. Per germline, CDR1 MNHEY and CDR2 SMNVEV (reference sequence). This CDR3 comprises 13 residues.

The V and J genes are TRBV9 and TRBJ2-3; D remains unclear. V shed 0 bases and J shed 7 bases, with 6 bases lying between them. Germline loops: CDR1 SGDLS, CDR2 YYNGEE. The length of the CDR3 is 12 residues. CDR3 in amino acids: CASSVDRNTQYF. CDR3 nucleotide sequence: TGTGCCAGCAGCGTAGATAGAAATACGCAGTATTTT. The entire variable domain, with the rest obtained from reference TRBV9 and TRBJ2-3, is as follows: DSGVTQTPKHLITATGQRVTLRCSPRSGDLSVYWYQQSLDQGLQFLIQYYNGEERAKGNILERFSAQQFPDLHSELNLSSLELGDSALYFCASSVDRNTQYFGPGTRLTVL.

The chain is built from TRBV23-1 and TRBJ1-6, with D unclear. TRBV23-1 counts as an open reading frame of uncertain function. The V and J ends lost 5 bases and 8 bases respectively, with 16 bases between them. The CDR3 totals 15 residues. CDR3 DNA: TGCGCCAGCAGTGTGAGAACAACCGCTTATTCACCCCTCCACTTT. The encoded protein is CASSVRTTAYSPLHF.

The chain combines TRBV1 with TRBJ2-3. TRBV1 is a listed pseudogene. The CDR3 runs to 14 residues. The CDR3 DNA follows: TGCACCAGCAGCCAAGATCCCGCGGCAGATACGCAGTATTTT. The encoded protein is CTSSQDPAADTQYF.

This clonotype was seen only a few times. This chain uses TRBV5-6 with TRBJ1-2; D unclear. Between the trimmed V and J ends, which lost 0 bases and 3 bases, there was a span of 9 bases. CDR3 length: 14 amino acids. Germline V gene sequence: CDR1 SGHDT, CDR2 YYEEEE. CDR3 in DNA: TGTGCCAGCAGCTTGGGAGGAAACTACTATGGCTACACCTTC. Translating gives CASSLGGNYYGYTF.

In this sample, this clonotype turned up many times. The chain combines TRBV6-2 or TRBV6-3 with TRBJ2-5; TRBD1 matches 7 bases. Per germline, CDR1 MNHEY and CDR2 SVGEGT. The V and J ends lost 4 bases and 6 bases, in that order; junction bases with no gene match: 5. CDR3 size: 13 residues. CDR3 nucleotide sequence: TGTGCCAGCAGTTCACAGGGGTGGAAGACCCAGTACTTC. Encoded protein: CASSSQGWKTQYF.

The gene calls are TRBV7-9 and TRBJ2-7; D may correspond to TRBD1 or TRBD2 (6 bases each). The CDR3 totals 13 residues. Germline V gene data show CDR1 as SEHNR and CDR2 as FQNEAQ (reference sequence). Trimming took off 4 bases at V and 0 bases at J, with 7 bases between the two ends. CDR3 DNA: TGTGCCAGCAGCTGGGGGGCCTCCTACGAGCAGTACTTC. Protein product: CASSWGASYEQYF.

This clonotype was found a few times. This chain joins TRBV7-2 and TRBJ1-4; TRBD1 is a possible D gene (5 bases). This CDR3 contains 13 residues. Trimming shortened V by 5 bases and J by 8 bases, and 12 bases separated the two germline ends. CDR1 is SGHTA, CDR2 FQGNSA, per germline. The CDR3 loop is CASSEGRVEKLFF. In DNA, the CDR3 is TGTGCCAGCAGCGAGGGGAGAGTGGAAAAACTGTTTTTT.

V usage is TRBV6-6 and J usage is TRBJ2-1; 7 nucleotides line up with TRBD1. Germline V gives CDR1 MNHNY, CDR2 SVGAGI (reference sequence). V lost 4 bases to trimming and J lost 6 bases; unmatched junction nucleotides: 6. This CDR3 region has 14 residues. CDR3 DNA sequence: TGTGCCAGCAGTTCCGGACAGGCCACCAATGAGCAGTTCTTC. Translating gives CASSSGQATNEQFF.

This clonotype was counted many times. The rearrangement links TRBV4-2 to TRBJ2-2; 14 bases agree with TRBD2. The CDR3 is made up of 17 amino acids. Germline-derived CDR1 and CDR2 are LGHNA and YNFKEQ. The V gene end was trimmed by 3 bases and the J gene end by 6 bases; junction bases not matched to a gene: 6. The chain's CDR3 is CASSQVGLAGASGELFF. CDR3 coding DNA: TGTGCCAGCAGCCAGGTGGGACTAGCGGGAGCATCCGGGGAGCTGTTTTTT.

This clonotype was detected once. The genes are TRBV20-1 and TRBJ2-2; tentatively, D is TRBD2 (6 bases). The V gene lost 0 bases and the J gene lost 5 bases, with 10 bases spanning the gap. The CDR3 loop spans 14 amino acids. Per germline, CDR1 DFQATT and CDR2 SNEGSKA (reference sequence). DNA for the CDR3: TGCAGTGCTAGAGATAGCGCGGGGACCGGGGAGCTGTTTTTT. It yields the protein CSARDSAGTGELFF.

The chain combines TRBV5-1 with TRBJ1-1; D not resolved. CDR1 is SGHRS and CDR2 is YFSETQ in the germline V gene. This CDR3 comprises 13 residues. V lost 5 bases and J lost 1, with 9 bases in between. CDR3 residues: CASRIQTNTEAFF. CDR3 bases: TGCGCCAGCAGGATACAGACGAACACTGAAGCTTTCTTT.

This clonotype was picked up many times. The gene calls are TRBV7-3 and TRBJ2-3; 11 bases are shared with TRBD2. CDR1 and CDR2 (germline): SGHTA, FQGTGA. V dropped 0 bases and J dropped 6; count of bases not matched to a gene: 5. The length of the CDR3 is 16 residues. CDR3 sequence: CASSLTGTSGADTQYF. The CDR3, as DNA: TGTGCCAGCAGCTTAACAGGGACTAGCGGCGCGGATACGCAGTATTTT.

The CDR3 loop reads CASKEQETQYF. The CDR3 DNA is TGTGCCAGCAAAGAGCAAGAGACCCAGTACTTC. The chain links TRBV2 to TRBJ2-5; D uncertain. The CDR3 length is 11 residues. V was pared by 7 bases and J by 2 bases, with 5 bases between. CDR1 is SNHLY, CDR2 FYNNEI, per germline.

The chain employs TRBV18 and TRBJ1-5; D is ambiguous. V dropped 6 bases and J dropped 6 bases, with 15 bases sitting between them. This CDR3 spans 14 amino acids. CDR1 is KGHSH and CDR2 is LQKENI in the germline V gene. CDR3 DNA sequence: TGTGCCAGCTCGCCCGATGAAACAGTTCAGCCCCAGCATTTT. Protein product: CASSPDETVQPQHF.

This rearrangement joins TRBV5-1 to TRBJ2-6; perhaps D is TRBD1 or TRBD2 (5 bases each). Looked up from germline, CDR1 is SGHRS and CDR2 is YFSETQ. The V end was cut by 2 bases, the J end by 0 bases, with 18 bases between. CDR3 length equals 19 residues. CDR3 in DNA: TGCGCCAGCAGCTTACAGTTTCCCGGGGCACCCTCTGGGGCCAACGTCCTGACTTTC. Encoded protein: CASSLQFPGAPSGANVLTF.

CDR3 in amino acids: CASKGQSNEKLFF. CDR3 sequence (DNA): TGCGCCAGCAAGGGGCAGTCGAATGAAAAACTGTTTTTT. The gene calls are TRBV10-2 and TRBJ1-4; TRBD1 might be the D (5 bases). V shed 7 bases and J shed 5 bases, with 11 bases lying between them. The CDR3 sequence is 13 residues long. Germline V gives CDR1 WSHSY, CDR2 SAAADI.

The chain combines TRBV12-3 or TRBV12-4 with TRBJ1-5; D unresolved. The CDR3 contains 15 residues. The V gene lost 3 bases and the J gene lost 4 bases, with 13 bases spanning the gap. CDR3 DNA: TGTGCCAGCAGTTTCTCCGGATTCTCTAATCAGCCCCAGCATTTT. This translates into CASSFSGFSNQPQHF.

The sample holds many counts of this clonotype. The chain carries TRBV7-2 and TRBJ1-2, with TRBD1 matching 9 bases. Losses at the gene ends were 5 bases for V and 3 bases for J; bases not matched to a gene: 4. This CDR3 comprises 14 residues. Looked up from germline, CDR1 is SGHTA and CDR2 is FQGNSA. CDR3 in amino acids: CASSLGTGYYGYTF. The CDR3, as DNA: TGTGCCAGCAGCCTGGGGACAGGGTACTATGGCTACACCTTC.

This clonotype has just a few counts. In nucleotides, the CDR3 is TGCGCCAGCAGCCAAGGAAGGGCCACTGGGGCCAACGTCCTGACTTTC. It codes for CASSQGRATGANVLTF. V and J are TRBV4-1 and TRBJ2-6; D not resolved. There are 16 residues in the CDR3. The V end was cut by 1 base, the J end by 2 bases, with 9 bases between. Germline V lookup: CDR1 MGHRA, CDR2 YSYEKL.

This clonotype was detected only a few times. The chain links TRBV20-1 to TRBJ2-7, with TRBD2 as a possible D gene (6 bases). Germline assignment: CDR1 DFQATT and CDR2 SNEGSKA (reference sequence). V gave up 0 bases and J gave up 5 bases, with 17 bases separating them. This CDR3 is built from 15 residues. CDR3: CSARDGLGGSHEQYF. CDR3 DNA: TGCAGTGCTAGAGATGGCCTGGGGGGAAGCCACGAGCAGTACTTC.

This clonotype showed up just a few times. The chain combines TRBV29-1 with TRBJ1-2; D may be TRBD1 (5 bases). Germline V gene sequence: CDR1 SQVTM, CDR2 ANQGSEA. V lost 1 base and J lost 7, with 10 bases in between. CDR3 length: 12 residues. The CDR3 loop reads CSVEGQGGGYTF. In DNA, the CDR3 is TGCAGCGTTGAAGGGCAGGGAGGTGGCTACACCTTC.

This clonotype has just a few counts. This sequence joins TRBV4-3 and TRBJ1-5, with D possibly being TRBD1 (6 bases). This CDR3 comprises 15 residues. Trimming cost V 4 bases and J 0 bases, with 10 bases left between them. Germline CDR1 and CDR2: LGHNA and YSLEER. CDR3 nucleotides: TGCGCCAGCAGCCCGGGGACATTTAGCAATCAGCCCCAGCATTTT. It specifies CASSPGTFSNQPQHF.

This clonotype occurred many times. This chain uses TRBV6-6 with TRBJ2-3; 7 bases agree with TRBD1. The CDR3 sequence is 15 residues long. Trimming removed 4 bases from V and 2 bases from J; junction bases left unmatched: 6. Germline CDR1 reads MNHNY; CDR2 reads SVGAGI (reference sequence). The CDR3 bases are TGTGCCAGCAGTTTTACAGGGGTCCCCACAGATACGCAGTATTTT. Protein product: CASSFTGVPTDTQYF.

This clonotype was recorded a few times. This chain joins TRBV4-1 and TRBJ2-4; a possible D gene is TRBD1 (6 bases). Germline V lookup: CDR1 MGHRA, CDR2 YSYEKL. Trimming removed 1 base at V and 4 bases at J, with 14 bases between. The CDR3 totals 16 residues. The CDR3 protein is CASSQGQGTQKNIQYF. As DNA, the CDR3 is TGCGCCAGCAGCCAAGGGCAGGGGACACAGAAAAACATTCAGTACTTC.